This record covers a single T cell receptor beta chain. This specimen belongs to a study of T cells expressing NK-cell markers. UMI-tagged 5'RACE template switching yielded the TCR beta cDNA. Each CDR3 protein gets one entry in TCRdb, which reprocessed the 5' RACE reads and gives no DNA. In all, the sample yields 400,000 to 450,000 distinct CDR3 sequences. This receptor was obtained from a woman between 18 and 70 years old in good health. Sequenced sample: blood T cells: a sorted CD56 or NKG2C T cell subset, CD4+ or CD8+ T cells, or bulk PBMC T cells (not recorded which).

CDR3 amino acids: CASTPKDSYEQYF. The chain links TRBV6-1 to TRBJ2-7; as DNA is missing, the TRBD1 call by TCRdb cannot be tested. CDR1 MNHNS and CDR2 SASEGT come from the germline V gene. The CDR3 runs 13 residues.